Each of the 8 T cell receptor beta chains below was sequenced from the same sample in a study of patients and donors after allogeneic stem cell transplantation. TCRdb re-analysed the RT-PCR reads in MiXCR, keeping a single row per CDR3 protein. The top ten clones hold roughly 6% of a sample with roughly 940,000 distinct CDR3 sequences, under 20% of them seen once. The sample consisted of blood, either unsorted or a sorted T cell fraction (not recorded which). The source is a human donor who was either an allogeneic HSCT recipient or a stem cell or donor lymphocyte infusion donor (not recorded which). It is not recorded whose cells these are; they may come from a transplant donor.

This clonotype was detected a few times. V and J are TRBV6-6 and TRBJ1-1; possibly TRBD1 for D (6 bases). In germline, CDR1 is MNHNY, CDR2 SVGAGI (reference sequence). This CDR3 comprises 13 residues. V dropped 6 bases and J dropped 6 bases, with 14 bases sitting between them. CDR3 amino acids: CASRDTGKAEAFF. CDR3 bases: TGTGCCAGCAGGGACACAGGGAAGGCTGAAGCTTTCTTT.

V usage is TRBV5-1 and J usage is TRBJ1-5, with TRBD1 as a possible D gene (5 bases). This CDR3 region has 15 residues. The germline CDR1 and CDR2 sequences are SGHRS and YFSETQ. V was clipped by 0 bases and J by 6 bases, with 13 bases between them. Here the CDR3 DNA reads TGCGCCAGCAGCTTGGAGGGTAATCAGGGTCAGCCCCAGCATTTT. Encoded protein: CASSLEGNQGQPQHF.

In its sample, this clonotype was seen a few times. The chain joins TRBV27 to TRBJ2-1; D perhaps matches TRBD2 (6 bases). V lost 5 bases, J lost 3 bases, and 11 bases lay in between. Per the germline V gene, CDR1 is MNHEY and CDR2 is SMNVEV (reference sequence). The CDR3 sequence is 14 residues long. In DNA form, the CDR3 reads TGTGCCAGCAGTCAATCGGGACTCTACAATGAGCAGTTCTTC. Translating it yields CASSQSGLYNEQFF.

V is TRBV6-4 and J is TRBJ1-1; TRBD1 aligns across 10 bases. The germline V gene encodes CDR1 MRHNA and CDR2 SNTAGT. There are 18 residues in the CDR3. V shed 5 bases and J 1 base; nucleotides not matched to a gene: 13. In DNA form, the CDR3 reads TGTGCCAGCAGTTACCGCTCGGGACAGGGGATGCAGAACACTGAAGCTTTCTTT. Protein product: CASSYRSGQGMQNTEAFF.

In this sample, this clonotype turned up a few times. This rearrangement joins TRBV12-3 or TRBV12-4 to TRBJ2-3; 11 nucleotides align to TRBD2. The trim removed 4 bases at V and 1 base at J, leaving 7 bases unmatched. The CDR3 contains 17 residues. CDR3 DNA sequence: TGTGCCAGCAGTTGGTCCACTAGCGGGGGCCGCACAGATACGCAGTATTTT. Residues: CASSWSTSGGRTDTQYF.

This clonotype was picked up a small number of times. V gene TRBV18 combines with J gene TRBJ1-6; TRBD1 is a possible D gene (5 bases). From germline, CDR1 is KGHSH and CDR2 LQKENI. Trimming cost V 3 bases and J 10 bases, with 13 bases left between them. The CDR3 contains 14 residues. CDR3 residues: CASSPSQGRSPLHF. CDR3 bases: TGTGCCAGCTCACCCAGCCAGGGCCGGTCACCCCTCCACTTT.

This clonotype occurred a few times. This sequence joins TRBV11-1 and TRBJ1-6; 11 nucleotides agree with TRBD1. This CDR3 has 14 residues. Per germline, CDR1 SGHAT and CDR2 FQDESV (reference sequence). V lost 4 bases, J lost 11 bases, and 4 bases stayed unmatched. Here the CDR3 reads CASSSPGQGAPLHF. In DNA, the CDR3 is TGTGCCAGCAGCTCTCCGGGACAGGGGGCACCCCTCCACTTT.

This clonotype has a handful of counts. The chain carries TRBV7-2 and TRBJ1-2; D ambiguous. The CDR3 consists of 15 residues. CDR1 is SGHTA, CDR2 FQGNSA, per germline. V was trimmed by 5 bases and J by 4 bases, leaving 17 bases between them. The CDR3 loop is CASSSEGLLGYGYTF. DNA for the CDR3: TGTGCCAGCAGCAGCGAGGGTTTGTTGGGCTATGGCTACACCTTC.